The clone carrying this TCR beta chain was detected only once. Its antigen is not identified. The source of the sample is a study of T cell responses to AZD1222 COVID-19 vaccine. Germline V lookup: CDR1 SGHRS, CDR2 YFSETQ. The CDR3 runs to 14 residues. Trimming took off 0 bases at V and 4 bases at J, with 10 bases between the two ends. General study points: With dominance at 160-218 and 743-854, vaccine-associated CD4 TCRs spanned spike. White British ancestry dominated among donors, who included more females, and clonal diversity was possibly underestimated.

Profiled with immunoSEQ multiplex PCR; TCRdb holds only in-frame clones, not every one. The data contain around 100,000 clones, about 83% of them seen just once; the ten biggest clones take up approximately 3%. This TCR was sampled from an adult in good health. The source material was peripheral blood, sampled on day 0 of AZD1222 vaccination. V and J are TRBV5-1 and TRBJ1-1; D gene unclear. This CDR3 is CASSLAYMGTEAFF. For the CDR3, the DNA is TGCGCCAGCAGCTTGGCCTATATGGGCACTGAAGCTTTCTTT. Using reference TRBV5-1 and TRBJ1-1 for the parts outside the CDR3, the full variable domain is KAGVTQTPRYLIKTRGQQVTLSCSPISGHRSVSWYQQTPGQGLQFLFEYFSETQRNKGNFPGRFSGRQFSNSRSEMNVSTLELGDSALYLCASSLAYMGTEAFFGQGTRLTVV.